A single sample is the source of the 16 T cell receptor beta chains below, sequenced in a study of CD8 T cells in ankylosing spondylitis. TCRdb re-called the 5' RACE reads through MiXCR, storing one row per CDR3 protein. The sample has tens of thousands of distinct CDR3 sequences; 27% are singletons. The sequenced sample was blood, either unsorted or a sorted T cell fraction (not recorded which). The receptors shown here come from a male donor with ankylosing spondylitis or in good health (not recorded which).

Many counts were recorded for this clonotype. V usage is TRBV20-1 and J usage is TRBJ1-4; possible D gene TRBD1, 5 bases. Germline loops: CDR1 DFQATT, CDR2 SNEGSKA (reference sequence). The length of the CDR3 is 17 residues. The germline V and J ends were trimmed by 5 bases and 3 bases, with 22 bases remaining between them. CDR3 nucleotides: TGCAGTGCTTTCACGGGACGGAGCCCTTGGTCTAATGAAAAACTGTTTTTT. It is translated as CSAFTGRSPWSNEKLFF.

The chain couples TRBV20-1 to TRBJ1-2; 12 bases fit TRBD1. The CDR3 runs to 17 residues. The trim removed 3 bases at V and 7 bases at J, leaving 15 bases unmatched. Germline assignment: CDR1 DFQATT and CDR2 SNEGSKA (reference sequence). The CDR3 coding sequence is TGCAGTGCTAGCCCGGCGGGGTTGGGACAGGGGGCAAGTGGCTACACCTTC. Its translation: CSASPAGLGQGASGYTF.

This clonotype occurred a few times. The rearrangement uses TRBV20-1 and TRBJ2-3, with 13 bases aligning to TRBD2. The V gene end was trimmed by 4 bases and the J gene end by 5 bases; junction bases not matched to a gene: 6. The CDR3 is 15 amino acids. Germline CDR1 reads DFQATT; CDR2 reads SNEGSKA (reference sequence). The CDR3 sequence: CSATGLAGVIDTQYF. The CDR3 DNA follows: TGCAGTGCTACAGGACTAGCGGGAGTCATAGATACGCAGTATTTT.

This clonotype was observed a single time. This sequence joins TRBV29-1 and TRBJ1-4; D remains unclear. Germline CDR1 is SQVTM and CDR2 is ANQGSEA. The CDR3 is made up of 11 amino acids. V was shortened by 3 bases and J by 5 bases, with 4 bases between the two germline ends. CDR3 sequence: CSVEVNEKLFF. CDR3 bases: TGCAGCGTTGAGGTGAATGAAAAACTGTTTTTT.

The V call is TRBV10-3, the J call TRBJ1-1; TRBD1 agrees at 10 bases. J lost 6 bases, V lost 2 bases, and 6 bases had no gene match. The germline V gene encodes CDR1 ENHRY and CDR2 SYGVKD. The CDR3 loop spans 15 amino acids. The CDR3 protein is CAISEDEDRGAEAFF. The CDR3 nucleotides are TGTGCCATCAGTGAGGACGAGGACAGGGGGGCTGAAGCTTTCTTT.

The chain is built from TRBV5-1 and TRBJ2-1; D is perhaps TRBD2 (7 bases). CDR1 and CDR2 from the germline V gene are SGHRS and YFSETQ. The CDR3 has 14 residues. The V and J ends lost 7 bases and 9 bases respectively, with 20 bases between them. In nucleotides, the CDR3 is TGCGCCAGCGCCCTTGGGGGGGCCGGTCCTGAGCAGTTCTTC. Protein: CASALGGAGPEQFF.

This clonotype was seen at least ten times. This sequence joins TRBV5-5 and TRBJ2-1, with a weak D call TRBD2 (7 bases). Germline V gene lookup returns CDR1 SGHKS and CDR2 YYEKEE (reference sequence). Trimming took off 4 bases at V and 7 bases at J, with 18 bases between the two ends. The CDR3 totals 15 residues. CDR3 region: CASSQAGGPSNEQFF. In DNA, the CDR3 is TGTGCCAGCAGCCAAGCCGGGGGGCCGAGTAATGAGCAGTTCTTC. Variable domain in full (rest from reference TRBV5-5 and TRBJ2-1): DAGVTQSPTHLIKTRGQQVTLRCSPISGHKSVSWYQQVLGQGPQFIFQYYEKEERGRGNFPDRFSARQFPNYSSELNVNALLLGDSALYLCASSQAGGPSNEQFFGPGTRLTVL.

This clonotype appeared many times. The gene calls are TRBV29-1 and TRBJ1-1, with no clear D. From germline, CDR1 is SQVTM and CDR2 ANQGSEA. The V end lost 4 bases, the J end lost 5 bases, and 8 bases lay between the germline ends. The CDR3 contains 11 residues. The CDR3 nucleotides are TGCAGCGTTGGAATCGAGACTGAAGCTTTCTTT. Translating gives CSVGIETEAFF.

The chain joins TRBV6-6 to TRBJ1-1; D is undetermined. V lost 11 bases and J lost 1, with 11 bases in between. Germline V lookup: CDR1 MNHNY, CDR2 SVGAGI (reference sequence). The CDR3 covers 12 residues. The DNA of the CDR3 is TGTGCCGGGAGGGCCGAGAACACTGAAGCTTTCTTT. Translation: CAGRAENTEAFF.

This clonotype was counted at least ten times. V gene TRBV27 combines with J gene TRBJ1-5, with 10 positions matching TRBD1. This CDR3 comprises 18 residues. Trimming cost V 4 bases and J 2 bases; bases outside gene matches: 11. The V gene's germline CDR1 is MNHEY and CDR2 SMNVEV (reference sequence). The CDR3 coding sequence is TGTGCCAGCAGTTCATCCGGGACAGGGGCTTTGGGCAATCAGCCCCAGCATTTT. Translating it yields CASSSSGTGALGNQPQHF.

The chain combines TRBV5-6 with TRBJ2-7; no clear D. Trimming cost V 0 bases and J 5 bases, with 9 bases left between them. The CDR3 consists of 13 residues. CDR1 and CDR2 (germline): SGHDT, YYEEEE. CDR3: CASSLGWRNEQYV. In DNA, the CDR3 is TGTGCCAGCAGCTTGGGTTGGCGGAACGAGCAGTACGTC.

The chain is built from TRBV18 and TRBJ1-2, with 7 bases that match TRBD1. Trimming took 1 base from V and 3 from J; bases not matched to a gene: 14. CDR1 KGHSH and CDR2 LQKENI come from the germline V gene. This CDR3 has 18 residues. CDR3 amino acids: CASSPLAPQGGAYYGYTF. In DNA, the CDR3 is TGTGCCAGCTCACCACTGGCGCCCCAGGGGGGGGCCTACTATGGCTACACCTTC.

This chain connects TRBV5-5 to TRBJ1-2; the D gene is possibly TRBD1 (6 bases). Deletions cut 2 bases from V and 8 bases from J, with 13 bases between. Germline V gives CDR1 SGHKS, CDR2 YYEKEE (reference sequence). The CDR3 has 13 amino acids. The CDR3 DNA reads TGTGCCAGCAGCTTTACAGGGAACGACGGCTACACCTTC. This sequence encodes CASSFTGNDGYTF.

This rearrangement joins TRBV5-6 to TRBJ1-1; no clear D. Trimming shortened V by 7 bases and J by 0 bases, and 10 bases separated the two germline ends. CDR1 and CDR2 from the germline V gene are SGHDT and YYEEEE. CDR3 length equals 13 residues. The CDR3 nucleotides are TGTGCCAGCGGGTTTTCAGTGAACACTGAAGCTTTCTTT. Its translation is CASGFSVNTEAFF.

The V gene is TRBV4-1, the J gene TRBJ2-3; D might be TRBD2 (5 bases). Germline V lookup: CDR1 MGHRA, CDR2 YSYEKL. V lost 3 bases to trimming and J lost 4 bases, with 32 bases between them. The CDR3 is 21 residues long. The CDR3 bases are TGCGCCAGCAGCCACAGGAGGCCGGCTAGCTCCTCACTATCGCGGCCAGATACGCAGTATTTT. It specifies CASSHRRPASSSLSRPDTQYF.

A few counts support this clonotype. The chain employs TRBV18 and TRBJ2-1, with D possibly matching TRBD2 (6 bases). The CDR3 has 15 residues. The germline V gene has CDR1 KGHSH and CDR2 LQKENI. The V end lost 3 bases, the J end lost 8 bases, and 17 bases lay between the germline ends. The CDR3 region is CASSPGGRDFDEQFF. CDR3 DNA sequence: TGTGCCAGCTCACCGGGGGGACGGGATTTTGATGAGCAGTTCTTC.